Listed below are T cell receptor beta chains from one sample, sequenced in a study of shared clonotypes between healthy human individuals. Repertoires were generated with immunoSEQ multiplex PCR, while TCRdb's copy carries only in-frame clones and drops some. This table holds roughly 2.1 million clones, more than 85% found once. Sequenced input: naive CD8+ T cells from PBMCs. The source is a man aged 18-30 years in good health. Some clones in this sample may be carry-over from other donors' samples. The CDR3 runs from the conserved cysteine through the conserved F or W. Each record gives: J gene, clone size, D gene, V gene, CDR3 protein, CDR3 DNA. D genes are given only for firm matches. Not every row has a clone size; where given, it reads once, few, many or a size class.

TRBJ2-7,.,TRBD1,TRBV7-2,CASSSRDRGPPYEQYF,TGTGCCAGCAGCTCGAGGGACAGGGGGCCGCCCTACGAGCAGTACTTC
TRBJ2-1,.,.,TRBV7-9,CASSSNRNEQFF,TGTGCCAGCTCTTCCAATAGGAATGAGCAGTTCTTC
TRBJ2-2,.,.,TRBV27,CASSLANTGELFF,TGTGCCAGCAGTCTCGCGAACACCGGGGAGCTGTTTTTT
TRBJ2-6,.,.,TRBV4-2,CASSQEYSGANVLTF,TGTGCCAGCAGCCAAGAGTACTCTGGGGCCAACGTCCTGACTTTC
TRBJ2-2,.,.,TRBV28,CAGRGGPPNTGELFF,TGTGCCGGCCGAGGGGGACCCCCGAACACCGGGGAGCTGTTTTTT
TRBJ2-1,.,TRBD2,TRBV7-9,CASSSVAGGRYNEQFF,TGTGCCAGCAGCTCTGTAGCGGGAGGGCGTTACAATGAGCAGTTCTTC
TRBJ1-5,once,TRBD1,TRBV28,CASSFLRDRGLNQPQHF,TGTGCCAGCAGTTTCCTCCGGGACAGGGGGCTCAATCAGCCCCAGCATTTT
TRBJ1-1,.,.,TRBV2,CASSAAGPEAFF,TGTGCCAGCAGTGCGGCAGGGCCTGAAGCTTTCTTT
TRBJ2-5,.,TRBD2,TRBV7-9,CASSSKQSGEWETQYF,TGTGCCAGCAGCTCTAAACAAAGCGGGGAGTGGGAGACCCAGTACTTC
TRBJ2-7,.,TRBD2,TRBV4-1,CASSQTSGGYEQYF,TGCGCCAGCAGCCAAACTAGCGGGGGCTACGAGCAGTACTTC
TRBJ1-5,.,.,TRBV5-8,CASSNIPGTRPNQPQHF,TGTGCCAGCAGCAACATACCCGGGACACGGCCCAATCAGCCCCAGCATTTT
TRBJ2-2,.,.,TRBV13,CASSEDGYTGELFF,TGTGCCAGCAGCGAGGACGGGTACACCGGGGAGCTGTTTTTT
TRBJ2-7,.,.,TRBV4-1,CASSLLRDQGNPPYEQYF,TGCGCCAGCAGCCTCCTCCGGGACCAAGGAAACCCGCCCTACGAGCAGTACTTC
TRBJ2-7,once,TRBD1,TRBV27,CASRTGLEQYF,TGTGCCAGCCGGACAGGGCTCGAGCAGTACTTC
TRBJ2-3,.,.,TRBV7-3,CASSLGGLESDTQYF,TGTGCCAGCAGCTTAGGGGGACTCGAATCGGATACGCAGTATTTT
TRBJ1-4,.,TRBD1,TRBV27,CASSFLGQDDEKLFF,TGTGCCAGCAGTTTCCTCGGACAGGATGATGAAAAACTGTTTTTT
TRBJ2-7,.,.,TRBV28,CASSGGTASEQYF,TGTGCCAGCAGTGGCGGGACGGCGAGCGAGCAGTACTTC
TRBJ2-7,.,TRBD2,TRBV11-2,CASGPNIERDAYEQYF,TGTGCCAGCGGGCCCAACATTGAGCGGGATGCTTACGAGCAGTACTTC
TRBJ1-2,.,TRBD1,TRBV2,CASSSFSTGLYGYTF,TGTGCCAGCAGTTCATTCTCGACAGGGCTCTATGGCTACACCTTC
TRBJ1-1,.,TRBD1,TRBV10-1,CASSPGQGRTEAFF,TGCGCCAGCAGTCCGGGACAGGGTCGGACTGAAGCTTTCTTT
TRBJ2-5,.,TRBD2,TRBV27,CASSLGLAPAFGETQYF,TGTGCCAGCAGTCTCGGACTAGCGCCGGCGTTTGGGGAGACCCAGTACTTC
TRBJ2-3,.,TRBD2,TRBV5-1,CASSRTGLAGFESTDTQYF,TGCGCCAGCAGCAGGACGGGACTAGCGGGCTTCGAGAGCACAGATACGCAGTATTTT
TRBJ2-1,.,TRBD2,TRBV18,CASSPYSRRSGRALLGNEQFF,TGTGCCAGCTCACCCTACTCCCGGAGGAGCGGGAGGGCCCTGTTAGGCAATGAGCAGTTCTTC
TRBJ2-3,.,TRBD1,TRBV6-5,CASSYSTGVQGDTQYF,TGTGCCAGCAGTTACTCAACAGGGGTGCAGGGAGATACGCAGTATTTT
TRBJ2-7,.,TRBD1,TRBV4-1,CASSRLQGSSYEQYF,TGCGCCAGCAGCCGCCTACAGGGGAGCTCCTACGAGCAGTACTTC
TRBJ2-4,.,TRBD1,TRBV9,CASSPEQGAGKNIQYF,TGTGCCAGCAGCCCCGAACAGGGGGCCGGCAAAAACATTCAGTACTTC
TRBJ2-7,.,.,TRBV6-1,CASSEALDSTYEQYF,TGTGCCAGCAGTGAAGCGCTCGACTCGACCTACGAGCAGTACTTC
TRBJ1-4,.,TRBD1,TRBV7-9,CASRKDRGDEKLFF,TGTGCCAGCAGGAAAGACAGGGGGGATGAAAAACTGTTTTTT
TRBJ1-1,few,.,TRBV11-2,CASSLGRREAFF,TGTGCCAGCAGCCTCGGACGCAGGGAAGCTTTCTTT
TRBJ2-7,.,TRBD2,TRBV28,CASSFNPSGRYEQYF,TGTGCCAGCAGTTTTAACCCTAGCGGGAGATACGAGCAGTACTTC
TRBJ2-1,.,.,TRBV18,CASSTDGVNEQFF,TGTGCCAGCTCAACGGACGGAGTCAATGAGCAGTTCTTC
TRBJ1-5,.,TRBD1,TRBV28,CASSQGVFQHF,TGTGCCAGCAGTCAGGGGGTCTTTCAGCATTTT
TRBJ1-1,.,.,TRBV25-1,CASSEVPRQSNLNTEAFF,TGTGCCAGCAGTGAGGTCCCCCGACAGTCGAATTTGAACACTGAAGCTTTCTTT
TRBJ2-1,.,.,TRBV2,CASSDWGPYNEQFF,TGTGCCAGCAGTGACTGGGGGCCCTACAATGAGCAGTTCTTC
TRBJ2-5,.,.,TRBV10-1,CASSEFRTPGGETQYF,TGCGCCAGCAGTGAATTCAGGACCCCGGGCGGAGAGACCCAGTACTTC
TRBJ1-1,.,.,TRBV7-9,CASSLGGEVPEAFF,TGTGCCAGCAGCTTAGGTGGGGAGGTCCCTGAAGCTTTCTTT
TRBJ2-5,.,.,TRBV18,CASSPQGRGETQYF,TGTGCCAGCTCACCACAGGGGCGAGGGGAGACCCAGTACTTC
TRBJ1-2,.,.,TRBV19,CASSIVGFYGYTF,TGTGCCAGTAGTATAGTTGGGTTCTATGGCTACACCTTC
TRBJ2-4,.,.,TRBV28,CASSFGRVLAKNIQYF,TGTGCCAGCAGTTTCGGGCGGGTTCTAGCCAAAAACATTCAGTACTTC
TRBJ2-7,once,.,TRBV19,CASSIDEGSYEQYF,TGTGCCAGTAGTATAGATGAGGGGTCCTACGAGCAGTACTTC
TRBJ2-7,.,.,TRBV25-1,CASGPGSYEQYF,TGTGCCAGCGGTCCCGGGAGCTACGAGCAGTACTTC
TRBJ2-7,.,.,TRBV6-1,CASSANSGYEQYF,TGTGCCAGCAGTGCAAATAGTGGCTACGAGCAGTACTTC
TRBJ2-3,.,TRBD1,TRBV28,CASRAGTGVTDTQYF,TGTGCCAGCAGAGCCGGGACAGGGGTCACAGATACGCAGTATTTT
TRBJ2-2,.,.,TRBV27,CASSLLRSTAVTGELFF,TGTGCCAGCAGTTTACTCCGTTCGACCGCCGTCACCGGGGAGCTGTTTTTT
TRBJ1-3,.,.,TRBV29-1,CSVFTTPDRSSGNTIYF,TGCAGCGTCTTCACAACCCCGGACAGAAGCTCTGGAAACACCATATATTTT
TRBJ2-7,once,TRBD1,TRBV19,CASSRRETGADEQYF,TGTGCCAGTAGTCGGAGGGAGACAGGGGCCGACGAGCAGTACTTC
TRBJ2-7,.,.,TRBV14,CASSQAVGHEQYF,TGTGCCAGCAGCCAGGCAGTGGGCCACGAGCAGTACTTC
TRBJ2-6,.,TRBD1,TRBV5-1,CASSLAWGTGPPGANVLTF,TGCGCCAGCAGCTTGGCTTGGGGGACAGGCCCCCCTGGGGCCAACGTCCTGACTTTC
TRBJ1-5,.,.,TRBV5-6,CASSLAGNQPQHF,TGTGCCAGCAGCTTGGCGGGAAATCAGCCCCAGCATTTT
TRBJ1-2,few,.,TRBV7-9,CASSSDSYGYTF,TGTGCCAGCAGCTCTGATTCCTATGGCTACACCTTC
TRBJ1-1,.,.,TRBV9,CASSAWQLSEAFF,TGTGCCAGCAGCGCCTGGCAGCTCTCTGAAGCTTTCTTT
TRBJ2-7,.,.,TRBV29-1,CSVKSPYEQYF,TGCAGCGTCAAATCCCCCTACGAGCAGTACTTC
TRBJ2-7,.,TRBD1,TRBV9,CASSPGTASSYEQYF,TGTGCCAGCAGCCCCGGGACAGCGAGCTCCTACGAGCAGTACTTC
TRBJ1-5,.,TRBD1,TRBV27,CASSSTGTGVWYGNQPQHF,TGTGCCAGCAGTTCAACCGGGACAGGGGTATGGTACGGCAATCAGCCCCAGCATTTT
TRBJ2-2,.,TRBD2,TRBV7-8,CASSLGQRGGRAFTGELFF,TGTGCCAGCAGCTTAGGCCAAAGAGGCGGGAGGGCCTTCACCGGGGAGCTGTTTTTT